This T cell receptor beta chain was identified in a study of CD8+ T cells in alopecia areata. Per the germline V gene, CDR1 is SGHVS and CDR2 is FQNEAQ. Unmatched junction bases numbered 4, after V lost 5 bases and J lost 0 bases. This CDR3 region has 15 residues. The study, taken as a whole, reports: Patients showed less clear TCR sequence sharing than mice, possibly partly because of HLA diversity.

Extracted from the samples, RNA was reverse transcribed into cDNA to serve as the sequencing template. TCRdb keeps only in-frame clones here, not all; method: immunoSEQ multiplex PCR. Counted here are about 92,000 clones, 44% occurring once; the ten biggest clones make up about 17%. Treatment: oral pan-JAK inhibitor, 5-10 mg twice daily. Alopecia areata patients gave lesional scalp punch biopsies and peripheral blood samples. For this clone: Its specificity is not known.

The rearrangement joins TRBV7-8 to TRBJ1-1, with TRBD1 identical over 9 bases. This specimen was CD8+ T cells sorted from blood, taken at week 24, from a patient treated with tofacitinib. The clonotype comes from a human donor with alopecia areata. The DNA for the CDR3 is TGTGCCAGCAGCGCCGGACAGGGGATGAACACTGAAGCTTTCTTT. This sequence encodes CASSAGQGMNTEAFF.